This T cell receptor beta chain came from a study of T-cell memory formation after mild COVID-19. One entry per CDR3 protein results from TCRdb running MiXCR on the 5' RACE reads. This sample has about 470,000 distinct CDR3 sequences, with 20% to 30% found just once. J lost 2 bases, V lost 4 bases, and 6 bases had no gene match. CDR3 length: 15 residues. Per the germline V gene, CDR1 is LGHDT and CDR2 is YNNKEL (reference sequence). This rearrangement joins TRBV3-1 to TRBJ1-2; 8 bases match TRBD1. The receptor's source is an adult woman who had mild COVID-19 (a few samples of this study predate the infection). Cell type and time point are not known. Material: PBMCs or a T cell subset sorted from them (not recorded which). CDR3 residues: CASSRSGTGNYGYTF. CDR3 nucleotide sequence: TGTGCCAGCAGCCGTTCCGGGACAGGCAACTATGGCTACACCTTC.